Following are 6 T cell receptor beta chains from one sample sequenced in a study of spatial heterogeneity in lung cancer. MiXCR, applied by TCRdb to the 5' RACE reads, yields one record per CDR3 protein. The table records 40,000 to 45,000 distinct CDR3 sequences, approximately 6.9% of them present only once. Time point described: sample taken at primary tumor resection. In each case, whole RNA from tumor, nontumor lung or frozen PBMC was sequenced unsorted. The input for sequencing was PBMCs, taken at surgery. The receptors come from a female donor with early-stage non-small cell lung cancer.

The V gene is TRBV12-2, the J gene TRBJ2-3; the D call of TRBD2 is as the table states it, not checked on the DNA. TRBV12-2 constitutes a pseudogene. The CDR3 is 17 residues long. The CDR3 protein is CASRLPLWCEDTDTQYF. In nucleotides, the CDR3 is TGTGCAAGTCGGCTCCCGTTGTGGTGTGAGGACACAGATACGCAGTATTTT.

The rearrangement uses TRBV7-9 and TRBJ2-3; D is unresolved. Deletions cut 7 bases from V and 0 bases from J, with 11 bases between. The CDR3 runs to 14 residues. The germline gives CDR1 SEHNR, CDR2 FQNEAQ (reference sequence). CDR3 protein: CASTLVRSTDTQYF. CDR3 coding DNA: TGTGCCAGCACCCTTGTGCGGAGCACAGATACGCAGTATTTT.

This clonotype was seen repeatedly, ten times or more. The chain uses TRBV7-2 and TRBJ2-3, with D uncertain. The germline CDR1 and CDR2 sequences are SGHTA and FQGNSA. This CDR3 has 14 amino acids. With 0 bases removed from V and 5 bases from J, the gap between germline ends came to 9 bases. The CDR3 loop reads CASSLAARLDTQYF. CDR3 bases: TGTGCCAGCAGCTTAGCGGCCCGTTTAGATACGCAGTATTTT. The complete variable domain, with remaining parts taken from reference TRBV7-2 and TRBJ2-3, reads GAGVSQSPSNKVTEKGKDVELRCDPISGHTALYWYRQSLGQGLEFLIYFQGNSAPDKSGLPSDRFSAERTGGSVSTLTIQRTQQEDSAVYLCASSLAARLDTQYFGPGTRLTVL.

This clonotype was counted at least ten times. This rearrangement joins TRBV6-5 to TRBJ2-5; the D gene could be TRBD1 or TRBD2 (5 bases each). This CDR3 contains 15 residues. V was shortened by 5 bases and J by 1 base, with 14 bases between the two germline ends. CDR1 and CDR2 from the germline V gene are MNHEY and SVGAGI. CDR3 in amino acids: CASSPGRGFQETQYF. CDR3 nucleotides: TGTGCCAGCAGTCCGGGGCGAGGGTTCCAAGAGACCCAGTACTTC.

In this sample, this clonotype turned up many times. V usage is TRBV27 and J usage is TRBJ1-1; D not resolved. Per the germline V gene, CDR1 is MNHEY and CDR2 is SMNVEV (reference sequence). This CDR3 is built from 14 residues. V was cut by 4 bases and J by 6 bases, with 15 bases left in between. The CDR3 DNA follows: TGTGCCAGCAGTTACGGCGACCAAGAGGCTGAAGCTTTCTTT. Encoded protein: CASSYGDQEAEAFF.

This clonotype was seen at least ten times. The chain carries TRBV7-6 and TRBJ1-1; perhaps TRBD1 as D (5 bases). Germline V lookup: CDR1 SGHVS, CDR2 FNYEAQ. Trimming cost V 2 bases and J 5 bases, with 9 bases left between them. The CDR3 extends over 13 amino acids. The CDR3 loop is CASSLTQGTEAFF. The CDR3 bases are TGTGCCAGCAGCTTAACTCAGGGAACTGAAGCTTTCTTT.